Below are 21 T cell receptor beta chains sequenced from a single sample in a study of blood T cells in healthy people across ages. Primed by a sample-barcoded 5' primer and a J-beta primer mix, a second PCR proceeded for 7 to 11 cycles. TCRdb analysed the 5' RACE reads with MiXCR anew, one entry per CDR3 protein. The table has under 850,000 distinct CDR3 sequences, 30% to 45% seen once; the top ten hold approximately 12%. Sequencing was performed on blood. The receptor set was obtained from a man aged 18 to 35 in good health.

This chain connects TRBV27 to TRBJ2-7; 7 positions agree with TRBD2. Germline assignment: CDR1 MNHEY and CDR2 SMNVEV (reference sequence). Losses at the gene ends were 7 bases for V and 6 bases for J; bases not matched to a gene: 36. This CDR3 has 22 amino acids. CDR3 residues: CASIGGGNLGFTQNQGVTEQYF. In nucleotides, the CDR3 is TGTGCCAGCATTGGGGGGGGGAACTTAGGATTTACTCAGAATCAGGGAGTTACCGAGCAGTACTTC.

The chain's CDR3 is CASRLKRVWDAEYGYTF. CDR3 bases: TGTGCCAGCAGGTTGAAGAGAGTATGGGACGCCGAATATGGCTACACCTTC. The chain employs TRBV12-3 or TRBV12-4 and TRBJ1-2; possible D gene TRBD1, 5 bases. V was cut by 6 bases and J by 5 bases, with 25 bases left in between. This CDR3 contains 17 residues.

Details on this clonotype: At one of its ends the junction is not consistent with the germline gene, which may arise from a read error. V is TRBV12-3 or TRBV12-4 and J is TRBJ1-2, with D perhaps matching TRBD1 (5 bases). CDR3 length equals 15 residues. CDR3: CASSYGGSTNCGYTF. CDR3 sequence (DNA): TGTGCCAGCAGTTACGGGGGATCGACTAACTGTGGCTACACCTTC.

J is TRBJ2-7 and V is TRBV9; tentatively, D is TRBD2 (6 bases). V was clipped by 4 bases and J by 5 bases, with 16 bases between them. Germline CDR1 SGDLS, CDR2 YYNGEE. The CDR3 loop spans 14 amino acids. The CDR3 DNA sequence: TGTGCCAGCAGCCCCACCGCGGGCGGGAACGAGCAGTACTTC. Protein: CASSPTAGGNEQYF.

The gene calls are TRBV19 and TRBJ2-3, with 9 nucleotides matching TRBD1. CDR1 and CDR2 from the germline V gene are LNHDA and SQIVND (reference sequence). Trimming took 5 bases from V and 0 from J; bases not matched to a gene: 3. The CDR3 is 15 amino acids. The CDR3 protein is CASSGTGHSTDTQYF. DNA for the CDR3: TGTGCCAGTAGTGGGACAGGGCACAGCACAGATACGCAGTATTTT.

The genes are TRBV20-1 and TRBJ1-1, with D unresolved. The CDR3 loop spans 12 amino acids. The germline gives CDR1 DFQATT, CDR2 SNEGSKA (reference sequence). CDR3 in amino acids: CRAGVLNTEAFF. The CDR3 DNA is TGCAGGGCCGGGGTCCTGAACACTGAAGCTTTCTTT.

J is TRBJ2-3 and V is TRBV5-6; 7 nucleotides agree with TRBD1. This CDR3 region has 15 residues. Germline V CDR1 and CDR2: SGHDT, YYEEEE. V shed 4 bases, J shed 4 bases, and the junction held 9 bases outside the gene matches. The CDR3 reads CASSARQGSADTQYF. In DNA form, the CDR3 reads TGTGCCAGCAGCGCCCGACAGGGATCGGCAGATACGCAGTATTTT. The full variable domain, completed using reference TRBV5-6 and TRBJ2-3, is DAGVTQSPTHLIKTRGQQVTLRCSPKSGHDTVSWYQQALGQGPQFIFQYYEEEERQRGNFPDRFSGHQFPNYSSELNVNALLLGDSALYLCASSARQGSADTQYFGPGTRLTVL.

This clonotype was seen many times. The CDR3 here is CSARAPGRQETQYF. The CDR3 DNA reads as TGCAGTGCTAGAGCCCCGGGACGACAAGAGACCCAGTACTTC. This chain uses TRBV20-1 with TRBJ2-5, with D possibly called TRBD1 or TRBD2 (5 bases each). Trimming shortened V by 1 base and J by 2 bases, and 11 bases separated the two germline ends. Germline CDR1 is DFQATT and CDR2 is SNEGSKA (reference sequence). The CDR3 sequence is 14 residues long.

The chain links TRBV10-3 to TRBJ1-1, with TRBD1 identical over 7 bases. Per the germline V gene, CDR1 is ENHRY and CDR2 is SYGVKD. The length of the CDR3 is 13 residues. The J segment lost 9 bases and the V segment lost 3 bases, leaving 7 bases of the junction unmatched. DNA of the CDR3: TGTGCCATCAGTGACCCAGGGGGGGCTCAAGCTTTCTTT. Its translation: CAISDPGGAQAFF.

About this clonotype: A read error is possible here, since a much larger clone lies one base away. This chain links TRBV4-3 with TRBJ2-7; possible D gene TRBD2, 6 bases. This CDR3 spans 14 amino acids. V gave up 0 bases and J gave up 3 bases, with 9 bases separating them. The germline V gene encodes CDR1 LGHNA and CDR2 YSLEER. The CDR3 reads CASSQDRRGYEQYF. The CDR3 nucleotides read TGCGCCAGCAGCCAAGATAGGAGGGGCTACGAGCAGTACTTC.

The chain links TRBV20-1 to TRBJ2-3, with D uncertain. The V gene lost 5 bases and the J gene lost 1 base, with 13 bases spanning the gap. CDR3 size: 14 residues. Germline loops: CDR1 DFQATT, CDR2 SNEGSKA (reference sequence). In nucleotides, the CDR3 is TGCAGTGCTCCCCCCTCACTGGGCACAGATACGCAGTATTTT. Encoded protein: CSAPPSLGTDTQYF.

There are a few counts of this clonotype. J is TRBJ2-7 and V is TRBV7-8; maybe TRBD2 (5 bases). CDR1 and CDR2 from the germline V gene are SGHVS and FQNEAQ. Deletions cut 10 bases from V and 7 bases from J, with 11 bases between. The CDR3 is made up of 10 amino acids. In DNA form, the CDR3 reads TGTGCCACCGCCCGGGGTGAGCAGTACTTC. Amino acids: CATARGEQYF. Drawing the rest from reference TRBV7-8 and TRBJ2-7, the complete variable domain is GAGVSQSPRYKVAKRGQDVALRCDPISGHVSLFWYQQALGQGPEFLTYFQNEAQLDKSGLPSDRFFAERPEGSVSTLKIQRTQQEDSAVYLCATARGEQYFGPGTRLTVT.

This clonotype has more than one count but fewer than ten. V gene TRBV20-1 combines with J gene TRBJ2-6, with a weak D call TRBD2 (5 bases). The length of the CDR3 is 17 residues. Per the germline V gene, CDR1 is DFQATT and CDR2 is SNEGSKA (reference sequence). V lost 3 bases and J lost 0, with 15 bases in between. This chain's CDR3 is CSARDPGFSSGANVLTF. For the CDR3, the DNA is TGCAGTGCTAGGGACCCGGGATTTAGCTCTGGGGCCAACGTCCTGACTTTC.

This clonotype occurred many times. The V gene is TRBV7-3, the J gene TRBJ2-5; perhaps TRBD2 as D (6 bases). CDR3 size: 16 residues. Looked up from germline, CDR1 is SGHTA and CDR2 is FQGTGA. V lost 2 bases and J lost 3, with 16 bases in between. CDR3 amino acids: CASSLYPGVIKETQYF. As DNA, the CDR3 is TGTGCCAGCAGCTTATATCCGGGGGTAATAAAAGAGACCCAGTACTTC. The variable domain in full, with the rest retrieved from reference TRBV7-3 and TRBJ2-5, is GAGVSQTPSNKVTEKGKYVELRCDPISGHTALYWYRQSLGQGPEFLIYFQGTGAADDSGLPNDRFFAVRPEGSVSTLKIQRTERGDSAVYLCASSLYPGVIKETQYFGPGTRLLVL.

This chain links TRBV29-1 with TRBJ1-1; weak D call: TRBD1 (6 bases). Germline V gene data show CDR1 as SQVTM and CDR2 as ANQGSEA. The CDR3 covers 14 residues. Trimming removed 6 bases from V and 6 bases from J, with 20 bases in between. The CDR3 sequence: CSVQGRGVYSEAFF. The CDR3 DNA reads as TGCAGCGTCCAAGGGAGGGGGGTCTACTCTGAAGCTTTCTTT.

Concerning this clonotype: One end of the junction is discordant with germline, which a read error may explain. The chain is built from TRBV5-1 and TRBJ2-1; a possible D gene is TRBD1 (6 bases). The CDR3 covers 14 residues. CDR1 SGHRS and CDR2 YFSETQ come from the germline V gene. This chain's CDR3 is CASSLGQGYNEQCF. The CDR3 DNA reads TGCGCCAGCAGCTTGGGTCAGGGGTACAATGAGCAGTGCTTC.

The V and J genes are TRBV6-1 and TRBJ1-1; possible D gene TRBD1, 5 bases. V lost 9 bases and J 2 bases, leaving 16 bases between the germline ends. This CDR3 has 14 amino acids. The germline CDR1 and CDR2 sequences are MNHNS and SASEGT. The CDR3 loop reads CASGGYPTNTEAFF. The CDR3 region has the DNA TGTGCCAGTGGGGGGTACCCTACTAACACTGAAGCTTTCTTT.

The chain is built from TRBV7-3 and TRBJ2-1; the D gene is possibly TRBD2 (5 bases). Germline V gene data show CDR1 as SGHTA and CDR2 as FQGTGA. The V gene lost 4 bases and the J gene lost 6 bases, with 16 bases spanning the gap. The CDR3 runs 15 residues. The CDR3 loop reads CASSWTGSPINEQFF. Here the CDR3 DNA reads TGTGCCAGCAGCTGGACTGGGTCCCCAATCAATGAGCAGTTCTTC.

This clonotype was found a few times. The chain couples TRBV3-1 to TRBJ2-1; a possible D gene is TRBD2 (7 bases). With the DNA end fitting TRBJ2-7 better, the J assignment may be wrong. The CDR3 length is 15 residues. The germline CDR1 and CDR2 sequences are LGHDT and YNNKEL (reference sequence). In nucleotides, the CDR3 is TGTGCCAGCACCAATGGGGGGGGCCGATACAATGAGCAGTACTTC. Encoded protein: CASTNGGGRYNEQYF.

CDR3 protein: CASSLDPGLAGYTQYF. CDR3 sequence (DNA): TGCGCCAGCAGCTTGGATCCGGGACTAGCGGGGTATACGCAGTATTTT. The chain employs TRBV5-1 and TRBJ2-3; 13 nucleotides align to TRBD2. The trim removed 0 bases at V and 7 bases at J, leaving 5 bases unmatched. This CDR3 spans 16 amino acids. CDR1 and CDR2 from the germline V gene are SGHRS and YFSETQ. The entire variable domain, with the rest obtained from reference TRBV5-1 and TRBJ2-3, is as follows: KAGVTQTPRYLIKTRGQQVTLSCSPISGHRSVSWYQQTPGQGLQFLFEYFSETQRNKGNFPGRFSGRQFSNSRSEMNVSTLELGDSALYLCASSLDPGLAGYTQYFGPGTRLTVL.

A few counts support this clonotype. The chain links TRBV7-2 to TRBJ1-4; D gene unclear. This CDR3 has 14 amino acids. Germline V CDR1 and CDR2: SGHTA, FQGNSA. V was clipped by 1 base and J by 5 bases, with 8 bases between them. CDR3 nucleotide sequence: TGTGCCAGCAGCTTAGGGTATGAGAATGAAAAACTGTTTTTT. Translating it yields CASSLGYENEKLFF.